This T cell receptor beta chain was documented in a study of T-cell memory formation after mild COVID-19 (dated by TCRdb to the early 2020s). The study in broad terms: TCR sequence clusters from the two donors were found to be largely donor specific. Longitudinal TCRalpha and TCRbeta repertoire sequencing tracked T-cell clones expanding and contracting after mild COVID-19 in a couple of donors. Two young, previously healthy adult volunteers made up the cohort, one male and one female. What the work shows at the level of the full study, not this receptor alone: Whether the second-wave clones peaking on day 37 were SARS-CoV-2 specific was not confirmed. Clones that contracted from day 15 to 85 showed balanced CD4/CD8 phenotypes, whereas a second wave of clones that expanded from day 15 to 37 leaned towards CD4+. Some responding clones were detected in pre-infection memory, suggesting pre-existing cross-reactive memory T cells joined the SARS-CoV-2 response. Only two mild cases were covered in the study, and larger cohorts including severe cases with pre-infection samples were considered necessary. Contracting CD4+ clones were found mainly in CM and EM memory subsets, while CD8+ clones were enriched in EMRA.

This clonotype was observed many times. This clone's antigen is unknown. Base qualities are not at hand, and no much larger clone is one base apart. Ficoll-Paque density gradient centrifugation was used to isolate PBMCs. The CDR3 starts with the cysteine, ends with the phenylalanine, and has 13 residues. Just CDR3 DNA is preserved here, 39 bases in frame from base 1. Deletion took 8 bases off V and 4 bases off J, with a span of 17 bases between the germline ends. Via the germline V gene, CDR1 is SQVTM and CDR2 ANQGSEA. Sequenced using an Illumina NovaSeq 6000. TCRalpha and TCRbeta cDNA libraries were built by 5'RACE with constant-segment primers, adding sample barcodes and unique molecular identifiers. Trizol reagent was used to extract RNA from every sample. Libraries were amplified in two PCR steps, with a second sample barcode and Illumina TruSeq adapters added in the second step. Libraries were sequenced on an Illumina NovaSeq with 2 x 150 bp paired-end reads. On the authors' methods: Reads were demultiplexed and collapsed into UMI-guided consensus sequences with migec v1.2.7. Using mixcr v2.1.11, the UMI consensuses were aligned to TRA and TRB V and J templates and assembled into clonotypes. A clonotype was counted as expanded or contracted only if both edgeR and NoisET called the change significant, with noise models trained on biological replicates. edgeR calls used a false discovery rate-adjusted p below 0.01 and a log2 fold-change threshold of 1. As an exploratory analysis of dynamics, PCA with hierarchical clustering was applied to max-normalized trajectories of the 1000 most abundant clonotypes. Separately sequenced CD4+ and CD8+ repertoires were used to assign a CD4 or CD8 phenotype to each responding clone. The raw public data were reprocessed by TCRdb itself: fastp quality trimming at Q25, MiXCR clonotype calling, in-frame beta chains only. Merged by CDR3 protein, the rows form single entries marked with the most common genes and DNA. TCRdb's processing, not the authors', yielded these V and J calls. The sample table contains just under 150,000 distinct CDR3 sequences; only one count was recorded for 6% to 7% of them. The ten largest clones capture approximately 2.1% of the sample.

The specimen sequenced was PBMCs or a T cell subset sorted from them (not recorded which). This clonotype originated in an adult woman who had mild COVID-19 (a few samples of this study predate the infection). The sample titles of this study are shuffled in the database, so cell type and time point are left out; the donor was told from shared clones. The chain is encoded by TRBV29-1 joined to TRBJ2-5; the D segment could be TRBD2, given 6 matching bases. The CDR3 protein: CSSRPAGRETQYF. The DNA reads TGCAGCTCCCGTCCGGCGGGACGAGAGACCCAGTACTTC.